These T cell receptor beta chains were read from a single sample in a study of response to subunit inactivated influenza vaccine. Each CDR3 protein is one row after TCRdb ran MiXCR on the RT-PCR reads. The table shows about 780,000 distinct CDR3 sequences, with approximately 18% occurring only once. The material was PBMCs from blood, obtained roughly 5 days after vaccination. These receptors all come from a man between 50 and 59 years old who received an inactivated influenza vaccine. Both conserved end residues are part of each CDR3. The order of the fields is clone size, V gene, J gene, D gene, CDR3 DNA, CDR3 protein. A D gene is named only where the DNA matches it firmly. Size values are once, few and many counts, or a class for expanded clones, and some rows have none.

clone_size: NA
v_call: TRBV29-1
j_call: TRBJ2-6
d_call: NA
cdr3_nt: TGCAGCGTCGACACAGGAGCAGGGGCCAACGTCCTGACTTTC
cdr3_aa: CSVDTGAGANVLTF

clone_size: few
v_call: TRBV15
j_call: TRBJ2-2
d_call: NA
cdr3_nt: TGTGCCACCAGCAGAGAAAGCAGAACCACCGGGGAGCTGTTTTTT
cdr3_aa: CATSRESRTTGELFF

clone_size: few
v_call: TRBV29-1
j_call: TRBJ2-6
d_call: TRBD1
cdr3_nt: TGCAGCGTTGATCACCCGACAGGGGCTGGGGCCAACGTCCTGACTTTC
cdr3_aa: CSVDHPTGAGANVLTF

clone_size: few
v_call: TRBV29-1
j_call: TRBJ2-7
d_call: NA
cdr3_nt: TGCAGCGTTGAAGAGAGGGAGGCCTACGAGCAGTACTTC
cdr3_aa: CSVEEREAYEQYF

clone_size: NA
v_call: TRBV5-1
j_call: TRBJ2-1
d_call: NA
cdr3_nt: TGCGCCAGCCGTAGAGGAGAGTCCACCTACAATGAGCAGTTCTTC
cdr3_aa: CASRRGESTYNEQFF

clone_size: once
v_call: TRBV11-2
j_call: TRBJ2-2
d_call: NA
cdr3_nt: TGTGCCAGCAGCATCCTCGCGGACACCGGGGAGCTGTTTTTT
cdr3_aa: CASSILADTGELFF

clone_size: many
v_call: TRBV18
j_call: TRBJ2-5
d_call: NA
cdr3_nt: TGTGCCAGCTCACCTCAGACCTGGGGTCCGGGTGAGACCCAGTACTTC
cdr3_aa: CASSPQTWGPGETQYF

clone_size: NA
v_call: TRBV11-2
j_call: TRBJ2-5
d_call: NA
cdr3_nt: TGTGCCAGCAGCTTCCAGAGAGTACAAGAGACCCAGTACTTC
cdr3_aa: CASSFQRVQETQYF

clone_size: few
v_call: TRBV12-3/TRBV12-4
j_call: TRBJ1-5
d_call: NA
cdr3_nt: TGTGCCAGCAGCCGCACACCGGGGGATCAGCCCCAGCATTTT
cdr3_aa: CASSRTPGDQPQHF

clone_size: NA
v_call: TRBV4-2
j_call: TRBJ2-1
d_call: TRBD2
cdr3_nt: TGTGCCAGCAGCCAAGATCCTGGCGGGAGGGCCGGGAATGAGCAGTTCTTC
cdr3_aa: CASSQDPGGRAGNEQFF

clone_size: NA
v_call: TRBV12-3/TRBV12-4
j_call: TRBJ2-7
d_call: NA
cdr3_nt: TGTGCCAGCAGTTTTAAGGGAATGGATACCTACGAGCAGTACTTC
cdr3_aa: CASSFKGMDTYEQYF

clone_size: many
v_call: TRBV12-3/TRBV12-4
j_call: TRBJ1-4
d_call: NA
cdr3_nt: TGTGCCAGCAGCAGGACTAGTGAAAAACTGTTTTTT
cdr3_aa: CASSRTSEKLFF

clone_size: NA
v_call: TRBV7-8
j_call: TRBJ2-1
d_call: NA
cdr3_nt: TGTGCCAGCAGCTTAGGCGGGACACTCGGTATGCAGTTCTTC
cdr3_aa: CASSLGGTLGMQFF

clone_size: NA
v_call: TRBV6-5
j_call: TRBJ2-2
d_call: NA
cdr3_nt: TGTGCCAGCAGTTACTCTGGTATGACCACCGGGGAGCTGTTTTTT
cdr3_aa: CASSYSGMTTGELFF

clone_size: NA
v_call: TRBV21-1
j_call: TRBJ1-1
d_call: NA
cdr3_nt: TGTGCCAGCAGCGAGGTAGGACAGTTGAACACTGAAGCTTTCTTT
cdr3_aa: CASSEVGQLNTEAFF

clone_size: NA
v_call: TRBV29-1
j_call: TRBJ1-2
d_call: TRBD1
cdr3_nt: TGCAGCGTTGATGGACAGGGGAGAGGTGGCTACACCTTC
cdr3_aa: CSVDGQGRGGYTF

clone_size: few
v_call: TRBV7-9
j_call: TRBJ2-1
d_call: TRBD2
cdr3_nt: TGTGCCAGCAGCGTATGGACTAGTGATCCCAAAGAGCAGTTCTTC
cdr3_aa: CASSVWTSDPKEQFF

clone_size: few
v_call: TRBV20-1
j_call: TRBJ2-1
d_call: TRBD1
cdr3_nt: TGCAGTGCTAGGGGACAGGGGGCGAAAGGTGAGCAGTTCTTC
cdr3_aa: CSARGQGAKGEQFF

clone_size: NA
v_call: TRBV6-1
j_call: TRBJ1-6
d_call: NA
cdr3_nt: TGTGCCAGCAGTGAAGGTCTGGGCACGAGCGTCGAGACACCCCTCCACTTT
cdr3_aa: CASSEGLGTSVETPLHF

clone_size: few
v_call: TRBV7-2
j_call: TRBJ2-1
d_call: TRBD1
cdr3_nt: TGTGCCAGCAGCTTATCGACAGGGGCCTACAATGAGCAGTTCTTC
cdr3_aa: CASSLSTGAYNEQFF

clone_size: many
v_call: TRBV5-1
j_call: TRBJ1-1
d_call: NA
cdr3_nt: TGTGCCAGCAGTGTGAGGGGGACTGAAGCTTTCTTT
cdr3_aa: CASSVRGTEAFF

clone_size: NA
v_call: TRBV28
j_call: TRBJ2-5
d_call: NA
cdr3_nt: TGTGCCAGCAATATAGACAGGACTCAAGAGACCCAGTACTTC
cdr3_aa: CASNIDRTQETQYF

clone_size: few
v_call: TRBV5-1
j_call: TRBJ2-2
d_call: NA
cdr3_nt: TGCGCCAGCAGCTTGGCGGTCCCCGGGGAGCTGTTTTTT
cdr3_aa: CASSLAVPGELFF

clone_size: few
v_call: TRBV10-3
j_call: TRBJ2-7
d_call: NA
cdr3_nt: TGTGCCATCAGTGATCCGCGGGACAGCCCTTACGAGCAGTACTTC
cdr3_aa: CAISDPRDSPYEQYF